One T cell receptor (beta chain) is described in this entry. Its antigen is currently unknown. This sample was included in a study of CXCR3-negative and CXCR3-positive naive CD8 T cells. The CDR3 is 15 amino acids. Findings and caveats of the study: With CXCR3 expression partially decreased after cryopreservation, most assays relied on fresh PBMCs. High diversity, comparable across both naive subsets, contrasted with much lower diversity in memory CD8+ cells. When CXCR3-positive naive cells were set against CXCR3-negative naive cells, the former had more hydrophobic TRB CDR3s.

The libraries of TRB cDNA were constructed through 5' RACE using UMI labels. With the 5' RACE reads reprocessed, TCRdb shows one record per CDR3 protein and no DNA. The listing contains around 150,000 distinct CDR3 sequences. The chain combines TRBV12-3 or TRBV12-4 with TRBJ2-1; lacking DNA, the TRBD2 call made by TCRdb goes unchecked. The clonotype originates from a human donor in good health. Some clones in this sample may be carry-over from other donors' samples. The source material was naive CXCR3+ CD8+ T cells from blood. Subset defined: CD45RO-CCR7+CD27+CD95- naive CD8+ T cells expressing CXCR3 (TNR3+). CDR3: CASSWASLSLNEKFF.